These T cell receptor beta chains were read from a single sample in a study of cytomegalovirus exposure and HLA in healthy donors. Produced via immunoSEQ multiplex PCR; TCRdb's table is partial and in-frame only. The sample has a few hundred thousand clones, around 80% seen once. Sequencing input: PBMCs. All receptors derive from a man aged 40-49 years in good health and CMV-seronegative. The CDR3 runs from the conserved cysteine through the conserved F or W. D genes are given only for firm matches. The size entry is marked missing in some rows and otherwise reads once, few, many or a size class.

few	TRBV6-5	NA	TRBJ1-1	CASSLPGVGTEAFF	TGTGCCAGCAGTTTACCAGGGGTGGGCACTGAAGCTTTCTTT
NA	TRBV5-1	TRBD1	TRBJ2-6	CASSSYLDRAGANVLTF	TGCGCCAGCAGCTCCTACTTAGACAGGGCAGGGGCCAACGTCCTGACTTTC
NA	TRBV5-6	NA	TRBJ2-1	CASSWIVTPGGSYNEQFF	TGTGCCAGCAGCTGGATAGTGACCCCCGGCGGATCCTACAATGAGCAGTTCTTC
NA	TRBV11-2	NA	TRBJ1-6	CASSLYRFGNSPLHF	TGTGCCAGCAGCTTATACAGGTTTGGAAATTCACCCCTCCACTTT
NA	TRBV19	NA	TRBJ2-1	CASSYSPEQMSNEQFF	TGTGCCAGTAGTTATAGTCCGGAACAGATGTCTAATGAGCAGTTCTTC
NA	TRBV2	NA	TRBJ2-6	CASSHGVSGANVLTF	TGTGCCAGCAGCCACGGAGTCTCTGGGGCCAACGTCCTGACTTTC
NA	TRBV4-1	NA	TRBJ1-4	CASSQDDLQSAATNEKLFF	TGCGCCAGCAGCCAAGATGACCTCCAGTCCGCGGCAACTAATGAAAAACTGTTTTTT
NA	TRBV2	TRBD2	TRBJ2-1	CASSLLAGSYNEQFF	TGTGCCAGCAGTTTACTAGCGGGATCCTACAATGAGCAGTTCTTC
NA	TRBV14	NA	TRBJ2-3	CASSRPSSTDTQYF	TGTGCCAGCAGCCGGCCTTCTAGCACAGATACGCAGTATTTT
NA	TRBV7-2	TRBD1	TRBJ1-1	CASIKRQGASEAFF	TGTGCCAGCATTAAAAGACAGGGGGCCTCTGAAGCTTTCTTT
NA	TRBV12-5	NA	TRBJ2-5	CASYRGAKGQETQYF	TGTGCTAGTTACCGTGGGGCGAAGGGTCAAGAGACCCAGTACTTC
NA	TRBV19	TRBD1	TRBJ1-5	CASSARQGRNQPQHF	TGTGCCAGTAGTGCCCGACAGGGTCGGAATCAGCCCCAGCATTTT
NA	TRBV9	NA	TRBJ1-1	CASSSTSPEAFF	TGTGCCAGCAGCTCGACATCCCCTGAAGCTTTCTTT
NA	TRBV15	NA	TRBJ1-1	CATSRGGGALYTEAFF	TGTGCCACCAGCAGGGGGGGAGGGGCCCTATACACTGAAGCTTTCTTT
NA	TRBV6-1	NA	TRBJ1-1	CASSSNTRSTEAFF	TGTGCCAGCAGTTCGAACACCCGGAGCACTGAAGCTTTCTTT
NA	TRBV5-1	TRBD2	TRBJ2-1	CASSLRGGLGTDEQFF	TGCGCCAGCAGCTTGCGGGGGGGCCTCGGTACAGATGAGCAGTTCTTC
NA	TRBV7-8	NA	TRBJ1-4	CASSLLVGRGEKLFF	TGTGCCAGCAGCCTGCTGGTGGGGCGGGGTGAAAAACTGTTTTTT
NA	TRBV4-1	NA	TRBJ2-3	CASSQERGRGRRDTQYF	TGCGCCAGCAGCCAAGAAAGGGGGAGGGGACGTAGGGATACGCAGTATTTT
NA	TRBV9	TRBD1	TRBJ1-2	CASSASRQGYGYTF	TGTGCCAGCAGCGCCTCACGACAGGGGTATGGCTACACCTTC
once	TRBV20-1	TRBD1	TRBJ1-1	CSAKTGVEAFF	TGCAGTGCAAAGACAGGGGTTGAAGCTTTCTTT